This is a list of T cell receptor beta chains from one sample in a study of cytomegalovirus exposure and HLA in healthy donors. Clones were sequenced by immunoSEQ multiplex PCR, and TCRdb holds only the in-frame ones, with some missing. This table has around 200,000 clones, around four fifths appearing once. Sample: PBMCs. The receptors derive from a female donor in good health and CMV-seronegative. Each CDR3 is given without its conserved first and last residue. The D gene is left open where the match is weak.

V gene: TRBV9
D gene: -
CDR3 protein: ASSVAPGMTYEQY

V gene: TRBV4-1
D gene: -
CDR3 protein: ASSRPDLPTASGNTIY

V gene: TRBV6-1
D gene: -
CDR3 protein: ASRAPTEPYGYT

V gene: TRBV6-1
D gene: -
CDR3 protein: ASSEGVAGFSYNSPLH

V gene: TRBV5-1
D gene: TRBD2
CDR3 protein: ASSPSGLYNEQF

V gene: TRBV28
D gene: -
CDR3 protein: ASRTGPLNEKLF

V gene: TRBV5-1
D gene: TRBD2
CDR3 protein: ASSSVFTSGRNEQF

V gene: TRBV19
D gene: -
CDR3 protein: ASSIDWGDDQPQH

V gene: TRBV18
D gene: -
CDR3 protein: ASSPSGADSPLH

V gene: TRBV21-1
D gene: -
CDR3 protein: ASSTTGTRATDTQY

V gene: TRBV19
D gene: -
CDR3 protein: ASSPRGAISGANVLT

V gene: TRBV11-2
D gene: TRBD2
CDR3 protein: ASSLVQGLAGEDTQY

V gene: TRBV28
D gene: TRBD1
CDR3 protein: ASSRTGGTGELF

V gene: TRBV30
D gene: TRBD1
CDR3 protein: ARGTGVDNEQF

V gene: TRBV11-2
D gene: -
CDR3 protein: ASSLGTGGRTSYEQY

V gene: TRBV7-2
D gene: -
CDR3 protein: ASSQGGANSYGYT

V gene: TRBV27
D gene: -
CDR3 protein: ATAPRGYEQY

V gene: TRBV7-2
D gene: TRBD2
CDR3 protein: ASSSLAVLAKNIQY

V gene: TRBV4-1
D gene: -
CDR3 protein: ASSLQGVTNYGYT

V gene: TRBV7-2
D gene: TRBD1
CDR3 protein: ASSLRGRRMNTEAF

V gene: TRBV29-1
D gene: -
CDR3 protein: SVEQVITDTQY

V gene: TRBV10-1
D gene: -
CDR3 protein: ASSESGGPQH

V gene: TRBV25-1
D gene: TRBD2
CDR3 protein: ASSASGSLTDTQY

V gene: TRBV6-6
D gene: -
CDR3 protein: ASSYSKSYSSYEQY

V gene: TRBV9
D gene: -
CDR3 protein: ASSVAPVNYGYT

V gene: TRBV5-4
D gene: -
CDR3 protein: ASSLRSPGYEKLF

V gene: TRBV27
D gene: TRBD1
CDR3 protein: ASSLGQGKRVNTEAF

V gene: TRBV9
D gene: TRBD1
CDR3 protein: ASSPTGGLNSPLH

V gene: TRBV10-3
D gene: -
CDR3 protein: AITSTGNTYEQY

V gene: TRBV6-1
D gene: -
CDR3 protein: ASSYGGAGQPQH

V gene: TRBV7-6
D gene: -
CDR3 protein: ASSPRDGAYEQY